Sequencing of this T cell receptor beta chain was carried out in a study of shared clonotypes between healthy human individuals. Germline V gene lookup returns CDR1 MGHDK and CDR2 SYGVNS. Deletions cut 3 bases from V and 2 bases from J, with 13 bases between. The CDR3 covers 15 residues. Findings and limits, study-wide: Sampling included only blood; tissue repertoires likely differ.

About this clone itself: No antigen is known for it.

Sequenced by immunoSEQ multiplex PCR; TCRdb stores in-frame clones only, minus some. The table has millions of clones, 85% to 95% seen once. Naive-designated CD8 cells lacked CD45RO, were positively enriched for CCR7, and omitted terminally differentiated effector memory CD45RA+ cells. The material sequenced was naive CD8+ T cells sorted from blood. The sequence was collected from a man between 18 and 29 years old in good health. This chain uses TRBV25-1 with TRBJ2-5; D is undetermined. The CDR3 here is CASSDRTVIQETQYF. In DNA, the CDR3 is TGTGCCAGCAGTGATCGGACGGTTATTCAAGAGACCCAGTACTTC.